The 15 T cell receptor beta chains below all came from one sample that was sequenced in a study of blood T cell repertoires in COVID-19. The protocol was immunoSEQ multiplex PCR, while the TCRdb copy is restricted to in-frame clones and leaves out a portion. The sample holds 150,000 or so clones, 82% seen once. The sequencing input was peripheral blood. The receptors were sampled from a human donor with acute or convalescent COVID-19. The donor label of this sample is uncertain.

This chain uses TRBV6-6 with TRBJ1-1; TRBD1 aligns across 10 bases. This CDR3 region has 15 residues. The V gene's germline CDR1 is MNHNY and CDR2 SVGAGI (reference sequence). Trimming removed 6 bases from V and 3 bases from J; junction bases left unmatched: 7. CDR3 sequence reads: CASSPPGQGDTEAFF. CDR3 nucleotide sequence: TGTGCCAGCAGCCCTCCCGGACAGGGGGACACTGAAGCTTTCTTT.

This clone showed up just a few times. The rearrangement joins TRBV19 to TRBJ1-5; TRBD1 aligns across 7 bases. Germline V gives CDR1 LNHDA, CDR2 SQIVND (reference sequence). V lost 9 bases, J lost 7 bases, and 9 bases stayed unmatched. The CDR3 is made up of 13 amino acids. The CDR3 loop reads CASADRERQPQHF. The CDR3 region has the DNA TGTGCCAGCGCTGACAGGGAAAGACAGCCCCAGCATTTT.

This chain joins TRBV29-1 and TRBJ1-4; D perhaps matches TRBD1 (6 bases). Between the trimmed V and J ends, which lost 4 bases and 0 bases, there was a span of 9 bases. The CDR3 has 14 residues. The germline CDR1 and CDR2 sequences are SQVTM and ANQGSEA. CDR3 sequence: CSVGGQSTNEKLFF. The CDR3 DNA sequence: TGCAGCGTTGGAGGACAGTCAACTAATGAAAAACTGTTTTTT.

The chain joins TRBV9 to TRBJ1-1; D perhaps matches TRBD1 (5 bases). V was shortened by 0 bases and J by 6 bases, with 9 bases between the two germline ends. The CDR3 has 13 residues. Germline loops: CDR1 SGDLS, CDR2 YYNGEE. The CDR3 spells CASSVGPGSEAFF. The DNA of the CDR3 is TGTGCCAGCAGCGTAGGGCCAGGGTCTGAAGCTTTCTTT.

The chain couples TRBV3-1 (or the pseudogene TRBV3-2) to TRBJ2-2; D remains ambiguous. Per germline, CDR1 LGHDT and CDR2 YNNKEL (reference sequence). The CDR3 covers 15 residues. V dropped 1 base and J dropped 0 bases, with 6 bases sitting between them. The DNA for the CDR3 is TGTGCCAGCAGCCAAGGGCTAGCGAACACCGGGGAGCTGTTTTTT. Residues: CASSQGLANTGELFF.

CDR3 region: CAITGTGANVLTF. The CDR3 nucleotides read TGCGCCATCACAGGGACTGGGGCCAACGTCCTGACTTTC. This chain links TRBV23-1 with TRBJ2-6; a possible D gene is TRBD1 (6 bases). TRBV23-1 is annotated as an ORF whose role is uncertain. The V and J ends lost 10 bases and 2 bases respectively, with 9 bases between them. The CDR3 spans 13 residues.

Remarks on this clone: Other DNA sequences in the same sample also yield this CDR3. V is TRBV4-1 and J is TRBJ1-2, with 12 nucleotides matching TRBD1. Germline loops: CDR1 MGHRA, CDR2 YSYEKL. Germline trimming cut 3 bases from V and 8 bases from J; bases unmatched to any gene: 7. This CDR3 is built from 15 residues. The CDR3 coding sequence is TGCGCCAGCAGCCAGGAGGGACAGGGGGCAGGAGGCTACACCTTC. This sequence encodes CASSQEGQGAGGYTF.

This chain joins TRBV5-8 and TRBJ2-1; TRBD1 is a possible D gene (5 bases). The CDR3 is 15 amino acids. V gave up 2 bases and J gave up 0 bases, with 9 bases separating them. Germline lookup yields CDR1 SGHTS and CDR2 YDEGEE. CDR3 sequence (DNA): TGTGCCAGCAGCTTAGGCGACAGCTCCTACAATGAGCAGTTCTTC. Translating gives CASSLGDSSYNEQFF.

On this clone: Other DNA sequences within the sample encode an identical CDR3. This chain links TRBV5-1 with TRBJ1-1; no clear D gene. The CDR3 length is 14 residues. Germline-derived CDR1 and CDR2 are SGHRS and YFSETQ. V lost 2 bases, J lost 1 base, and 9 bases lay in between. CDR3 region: CASSFRGENTEAFF. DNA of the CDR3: TGCGCCAGCAGCTTTCGCGGCGAGAACACTGAAGCTTTCTTT.

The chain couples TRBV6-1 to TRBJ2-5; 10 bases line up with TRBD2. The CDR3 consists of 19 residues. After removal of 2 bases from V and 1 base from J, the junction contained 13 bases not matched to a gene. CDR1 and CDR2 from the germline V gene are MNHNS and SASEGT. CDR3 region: CASSEKPGGLAVPQETQYF. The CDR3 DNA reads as TGTGCCAGCAGTGAAAAACCTGGAGGACTAGCGGTCCCCCAAGAGACCCAGTACTTC.

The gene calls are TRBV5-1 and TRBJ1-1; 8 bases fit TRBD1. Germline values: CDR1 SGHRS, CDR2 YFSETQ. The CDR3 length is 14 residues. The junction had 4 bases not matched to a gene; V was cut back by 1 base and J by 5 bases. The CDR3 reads CASSLSRGQTEAFF. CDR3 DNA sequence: TGCGCCAGCAGCTTGTCCAGGGGGCAGACTGAAGCTTTCTTT. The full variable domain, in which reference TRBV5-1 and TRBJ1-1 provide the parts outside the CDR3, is KAGVTQTPRYLIKTRGQQVTLSCSPISGHRSVSWYQQTPGQGLQFLFEYFSETQRNKGNFPGRFSGRQFSNSRSEMNVSTLELGDSALYLCASSLSRGQTEAFFGQGTRLTVV.

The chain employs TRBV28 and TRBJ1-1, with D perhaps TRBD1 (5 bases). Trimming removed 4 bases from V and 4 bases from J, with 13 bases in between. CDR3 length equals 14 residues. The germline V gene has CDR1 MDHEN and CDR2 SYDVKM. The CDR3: CASSSRTGGTEAFF. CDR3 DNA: TGTGCCAGCAGTTCCAGGACGGGGGGCACTGAAGCTTTCTTT.

This CDR3 is CASSHASGAIQETQYF. The CDR3 bases are TGTGCCAGCAGCCACGCTAGCGGGGCCATCCAAGAGACCCAGTACTTC. The chain links TRBV3-1 (or the pseudogene TRBV3-2) to TRBJ2-5; TRBD2 agrees at 9 bases. The CDR3 sequence is 16 residues long. Germline CDR1 and CDR2: LGHDT and YNNKEL (reference sequence). Trimming cost V 3 bases and J 1 base; bases outside gene matches: 6.

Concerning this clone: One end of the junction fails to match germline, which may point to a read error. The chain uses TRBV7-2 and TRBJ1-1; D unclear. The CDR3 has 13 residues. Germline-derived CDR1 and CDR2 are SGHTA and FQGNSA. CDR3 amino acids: CASSLARGSEAFF. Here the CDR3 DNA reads TGTGCCAGCAGCCTAGCGCGGGGATCTGAAGCTTTCTTT. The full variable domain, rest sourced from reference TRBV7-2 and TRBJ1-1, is GAGVSQSPSNKVTEKGKDVELRCDPISGHTALYWYRQSLGQGLEFLIYFQGNSAPDKSGLPSDRFSAERTGGSVSTLTIQRTQQEDSAVYLCASSLARGSEAFFGQGTRLTVV.

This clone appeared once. As DNA, the CDR3 is TGTGCCAGCAGCCAAGCAGGGGGGGAGACCCAGTACTTC. This gives the protein CASSQAGGETQYF. This chain links TRBV3-1 (or the pseudogene TRBV3-2) with TRBJ2-5; possible D gene TRBD1, 7 bases. There are 13 residues in the CDR3. V was pared by 1 base and J by 5 bases, with 8 bases between. The germline V gene has CDR1 LGHDT and CDR2 YNNKEL (reference sequence).